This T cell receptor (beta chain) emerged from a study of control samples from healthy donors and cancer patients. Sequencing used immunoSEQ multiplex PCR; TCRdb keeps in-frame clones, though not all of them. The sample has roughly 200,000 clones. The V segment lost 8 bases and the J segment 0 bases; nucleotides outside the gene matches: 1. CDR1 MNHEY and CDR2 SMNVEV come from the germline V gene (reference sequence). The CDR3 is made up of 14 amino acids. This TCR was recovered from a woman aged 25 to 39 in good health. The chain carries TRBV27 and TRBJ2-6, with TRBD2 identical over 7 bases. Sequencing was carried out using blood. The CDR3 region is CASGGGSGANVLTF. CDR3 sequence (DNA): TGTGCCAGCGGGGGGGGCTCTGGGGCCAACGTCCTGACTTTC. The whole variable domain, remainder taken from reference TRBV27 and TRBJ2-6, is EAQVTQNPRYLITVTGKKLTVTCSQNMNHEYMSWYRQDPGLGLRQIYYSMNVEVTDKGDVPEGYKVSRKEKRNFPLILESPSPNQTSLYFCASGGGSGANVLTFGAGSRLTVL.